The 18 T cell receptor beta chains reported below all come from one sample, sequenced in a study of identical twins. TCRdb processed the 5' RACE reads anew with MiXCR; each CDR3 protein has one entry. Altogether 500,000 to 650,000 distinct CDR3 sequences are present, 7% to 7.5% being singletons, with the ten largest covering 1.5% to 2%. These data were also reused for a study on yellow fever vaccine responses in identical twins.

The source material was PBMCs. The receptors come from a woman aged 18-29 years in good health.

V and J are TRBV9 and TRBJ2-3, with D perhaps matching TRBD1 or TRBD2 (6 bases each). Trimming took off 4 bases at V and 2 bases at J, with 17 bases between the two ends. Germline CDR1 is SGDLS and CDR2 is YYNGEE. This CDR3 has 16 amino acids. The CDR3 DNA follows: TGTGCCAGCAGCCTGCGGACGGGGGCGCCCACAGATACGCAGTATTTT. Its protein product is CASSLRTGAPTDTQYF.

This clonotype was counted at least ten times. The chain links TRBV19 to TRBJ1-1, with D possibly being TRBD1 (6 bases). CDR1 and CDR2 (germline): LNHDA, SQIVND (reference sequence). The germline V and J ends were trimmed by 4 bases and 0 bases, with 18 bases remaining between them. This CDR3 has 17 residues. The CDR3 here is CASSKVGGARLNTEAFF. The CDR3 DNA is TGTGCCAGTAGTAAGGTTGGGGGGGCACGGCTGAACACTGAAGCTTTCTTT.

The chain recombines TRBV5-1 with TRBJ2-1, with TRBD2 matching 10 bases. CDR1 is SGHRS and CDR2 is YFSETQ in the germline V gene. V was pared by 6 bases and J by 10 bases, with 1 base of the junction left unmatched. This CDR3 contains 11 residues. The CDR3, as DNA: TGCGCCAGCAAACTAGCGGGAGAGCAGTTCTTC. Protein product: CASKLAGEQFF.

This clonotype was counted at least ten times. The chain employs TRBV12-3 or TRBV12-4 and TRBJ1-2; D is undetermined. The CDR3 has 16 residues. V shed 1 base and J shed 4 bases, with 16 bases lying between them. This CDR3 is CASSLVDEPGVYGYTF. In DNA form, the CDR3 reads TGTGCCAGCAGTTTAGTGGACGAACCTGGGGTCTATGGCTACACCTTC.

This clonotype was recorded a few times. The rearrangement joins TRBV10-3 to TRBJ2-5; 9 bases are shared with TRBD2. V lost 3 bases, J lost 1 base, and 3 bases stayed unmatched. The length of the CDR3 is 15 residues. The germline CDR1 and CDR2 sequences are ENHRY and SYGVKD. CDR3 DNA: TGTGCCATCAGTGACAGACTAGCGGTCCAAGAGACCCAGTACTTC. The encoded protein is CAISDRLAVQETQYF.

This clonotype has at least ten counts. The chain couples TRBV29-1 to TRBJ2-5; D not certain. V was trimmed by 5 bases and J by 5 bases, leaving 15 bases between them. Germline assignment: CDR1 SQVTM and CDR2 ANQGSEA. The CDR3 totals 13 residues. The CDR3 spells CSVFQLGSETQYF. In DNA form, the CDR3 reads TGCAGCGTTTTCCAATTGGGATCTGAGACCCAGTACTTC.

This sequence joins TRBV20-1 and TRBJ1-3; D gene ambiguous. CDR1 is DFQATT, CDR2 SNEGSKA, per germline (reference sequence). The CDR3 is 13 residues long. V dropped 6 bases and J dropped 0 bases, with 9 bases sitting between them. The chain's CDR3 is CSATDGSGNTIYF. CDR3 sequence (DNA): TGCAGTGCAACGGACGGCTCTGGAAACACCATATATTTT.

Ten or more counts support this clonotype. The CDR3 DNA follows: TGTGCCAGCAGCCCAGGGGTAGCCAAAAACATTCAGTACTTC. It codes for CASSPGVAKNIQYF. The V gene is TRBV12-3 or TRBV12-4, the J gene TRBJ2-4, with a tentative D call TRBD1 (6 bases). The CDR3 sequence is 14 residues long. V dropped 6 bases and J dropped 0 bases, with 9 bases sitting between them.

The rearrangement joins TRBV5-1 to TRBJ2-5; maybe TRBD2 (6 bases). V lost 5 bases, J lost 0 bases, and 8 bases lay in between. The CDR3 spans 13 residues. From germline, CDR1 is SGHRS and CDR2 YFSETQ. CDR3 region: CASRRGNQETQYF. The CDR3 DNA sequence: TGCGCCAGCAGGCGGGGCAACCAAGAGACCCAGTACTTC.

This clonotype was counted a few times. The chain has TRBV6-5 and TRBJ2-1; 10 positions match TRBD1. After removal of 0 bases from V and 9 bases from J, the junction contained 8 bases not matched to a gene. CDR3 size: 16 residues. From germline, CDR1 is MNHEY and CDR2 SVGAGI. The CDR3 loop is CASSYSMRQGAREQFF. The CDR3 nucleotides read TGTGCCAGCAGTTACTCGATGAGACAGGGGGCTCGTGAGCAGTTCTTC.

This clonotype was seen ten or more times. This chain uses TRBV10-3 with TRBJ1-1; 7 bases map to TRBD1. V trimming: 8 bases; J trimming: 0 bases; junction bases outside the gene matches: 3. The germline CDR1 and CDR2 sequences are ENHRY and SYGVKD. The CDR3 length is 13 residues. The DNA of the CDR3 is TGTGCCATCCGGGACAGCATGAACACTGAAGCTTTCTTT. This sequence encodes CAIRDSMNTEAFF.

This clonotype occurred many times. This chain uses TRBV11-2 with TRBJ1-5; the D is unclear. Trimming cost V 4 bases and J 2 bases, with 9 bases left between them. This CDR3 spans 14 amino acids. Germline CDR1 and CDR2: SGHAT and FQNNGV. The CDR3 nucleotides are TGTGCCAGCAGCTCCAGCGAGGGCAATCAGCCCCAGCATTTT. This encodes CASSSSEGNQPQHF.

This clonotype came up many times. The rearrangement links TRBV12-3 or TRBV12-4 to TRBJ2-7; D possibly corresponds to TRBD2 (5 bases). The CDR3 is 14 amino acids. V was cut by 5 bases and J by 3 bases, with 14 bases left in between. CDR3 amino acids: CASSPQEGIYEQYF. In nucleotides, the CDR3 is TGTGCCAGCAGTCCCCAAGAGGGAATCTACGAGCAGTACTTC.

V and J are TRBV3-1 and TRBJ2-3, with 12 nucleotides matching TRBD2. Germline V gene sequence: CDR1 LGHDT, CDR2 YNNKEL (reference sequence). The CDR3 is made up of 17 amino acids. V was pared by 1 base and J by 3 bases, with 5 bases of the junction left unmatched. Written as DNA, the CDR3 is TGTGCCAGCAGCCAAGGGGGAGGACTAGCGGGGACAGATACGCAGTATTTT. Translating gives CASSQGGGLAGTDTQYF.

Here the CDR3 DNA reads TGTGCCAGCACCCTGAGGAGGAGCTCCTACAATGAGCAGTTCTTC. Its protein is CASTLRRSSYNEQFF. V usage is TRBV12-3 or TRBV12-4 and J usage is TRBJ2-1, with D possibly matching TRBD2 (5 bases). Trimming shortened V by 7 bases and J by 0 bases, and 13 bases separated the two germline ends. This CDR3 has 15 residues.

Only a few counts were recorded for this clonotype. The rearrangement links TRBV5-1 to TRBJ2-5; D unresolved. The germline gives CDR1 SGHRS, CDR2 YFSETQ. The CDR3 length is 13 residues. The V gene lost 0 bases and the J gene lost 2 bases, with 5 bases spanning the gap. The DNA of the CDR3 is TGCGCCAGCAGCTTGGATTTACAAGAGACCCAGTACTTC. Encoded protein: CASSLDLQETQYF.

This clonotype was detected a few times. The rearrangement joins TRBV4-2 to TRBJ2-3; D not certain. Germline V gene data show CDR1 as LGHNA and CDR2 as YNFKEQ. Deletions cut 1 base from V and 3 bases from J, with 5 bases between. This CDR3 comprises 13 residues. CDR3 nucleotide sequence: TGTGCCAGCAGCCAAGCTATGACAGATACGCAGTATTTT. Translated: CASSQAMTDTQYF.

This clonotype was picked up a small number of times. The V gene is TRBV5-1, the J gene TRBJ1-2; unclear D gene. Germline V CDR1 and CDR2: SGHRS, YFSETQ. The germline V and J ends were trimmed by 0 bases and 4 bases, with 16 bases remaining between them. The CDR3 covers 16 residues. CDR3 sequence: CASSLGAKGSPYGYTF. Here the CDR3 DNA reads TGCGCCAGCAGCTTGGGAGCGAAGGGATCCCCCTATGGCTACACCTTC.